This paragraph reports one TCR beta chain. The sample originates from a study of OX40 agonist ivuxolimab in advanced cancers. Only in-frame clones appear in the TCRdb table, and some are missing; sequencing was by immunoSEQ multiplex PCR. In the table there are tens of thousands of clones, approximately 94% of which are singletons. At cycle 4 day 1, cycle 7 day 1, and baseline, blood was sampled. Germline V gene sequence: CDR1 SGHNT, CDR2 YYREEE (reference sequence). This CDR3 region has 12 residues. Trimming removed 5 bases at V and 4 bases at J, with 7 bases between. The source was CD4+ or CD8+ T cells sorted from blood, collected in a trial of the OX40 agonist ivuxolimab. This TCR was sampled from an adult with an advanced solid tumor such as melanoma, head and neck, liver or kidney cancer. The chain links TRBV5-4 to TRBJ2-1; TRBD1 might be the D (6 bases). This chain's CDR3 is CASRTGYNEQFF. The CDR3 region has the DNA TGTGCCAGCAGGACAGGATACAATGAGCAGTTCTTC.